The TCR beta chain under discussion was sequenced for a study of CXCR3-negative and CXCR3-positive naive CD8 T cells. As to this clonotype: Its target is unknown.

This CDR3 is 17 amino acids long. In germline, CDR1 is SGHRS, CDR2 YFSETQ. It was by 5' RACE with UMI labels that the TRB cDNA libraries were prepared. From the 5' RACE reads, TCRdb lists one entry per CDR3 protein and no DNA. The sample is made up of 41,000 or so distinct CDR3 sequences, and the top ten hold around 1.9% of it. Study-wide results and caveats: A higher hydrophobicity marked the TRB CDR3s of CXCR3-positive naive cells versus CXCR3-negative naive cells.

The sequencing input was naive CXCR3- CD8+ T cells from blood. The sample's subset: CD45RO-CCR7+CD27+CD95- naive CD8+ T cells lacking CXCR3 (TNR3-). The TCR originated in a human donor in good health. Some clones in this sample may be carry-over from other donors' samples. V gene TRBV5-1 combines with J gene TRBJ2-2; no DNA is available, so the TRBD2 call from TCRdb remains unchecked. This CDR3 is CASSLEWGTSTSGELFF.